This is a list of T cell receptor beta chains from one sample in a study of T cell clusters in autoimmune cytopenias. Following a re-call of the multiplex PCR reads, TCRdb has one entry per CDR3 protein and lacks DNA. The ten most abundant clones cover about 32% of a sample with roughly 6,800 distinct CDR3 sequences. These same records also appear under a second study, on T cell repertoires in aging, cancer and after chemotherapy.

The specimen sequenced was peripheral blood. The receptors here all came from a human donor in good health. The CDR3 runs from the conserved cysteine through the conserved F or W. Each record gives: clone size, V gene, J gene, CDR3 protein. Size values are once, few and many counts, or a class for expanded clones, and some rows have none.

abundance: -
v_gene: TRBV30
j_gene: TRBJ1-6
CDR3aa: CAWSSLDRRVVSSPLHF

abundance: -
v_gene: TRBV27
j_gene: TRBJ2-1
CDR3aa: CASSLSSGRTNEQFF

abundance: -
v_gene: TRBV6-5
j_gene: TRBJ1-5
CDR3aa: CASSSQVNQPQHF

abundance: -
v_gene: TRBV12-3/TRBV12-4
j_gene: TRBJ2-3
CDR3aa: CASSLTASGTDTQYF

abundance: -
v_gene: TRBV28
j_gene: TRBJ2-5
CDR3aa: CASSFSLGETQYF

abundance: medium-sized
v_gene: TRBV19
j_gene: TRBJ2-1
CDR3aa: CASSWRGPSSYNEQFF

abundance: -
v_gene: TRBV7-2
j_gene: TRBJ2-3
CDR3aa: CASSLDGPTDTQYF

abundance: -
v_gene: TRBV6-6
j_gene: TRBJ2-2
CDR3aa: CASSYRAGENGELFF

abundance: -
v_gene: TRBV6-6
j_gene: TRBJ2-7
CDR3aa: CATRRGGPNYEQYF

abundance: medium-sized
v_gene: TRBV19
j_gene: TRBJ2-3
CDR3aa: CASKEIAGVADTQYF

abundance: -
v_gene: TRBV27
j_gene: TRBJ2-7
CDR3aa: CASSLSNRGTDEQYF

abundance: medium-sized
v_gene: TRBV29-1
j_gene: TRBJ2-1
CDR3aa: CSVERHFRSYNEQFF

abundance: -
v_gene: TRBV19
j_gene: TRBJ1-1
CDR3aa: CASDLGTGGGDTEAFF

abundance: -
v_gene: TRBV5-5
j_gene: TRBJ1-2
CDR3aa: CASSITGGGQYGYTF

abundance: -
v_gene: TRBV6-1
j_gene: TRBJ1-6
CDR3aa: CASSVSRVSFNSPLHF

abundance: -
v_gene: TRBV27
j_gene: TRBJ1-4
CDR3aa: CASSLGTGREKLFF

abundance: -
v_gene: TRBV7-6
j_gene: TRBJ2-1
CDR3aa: CASSLRSGSGNEQFF

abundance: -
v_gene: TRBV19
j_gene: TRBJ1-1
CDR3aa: CASSDWSRTEAFF

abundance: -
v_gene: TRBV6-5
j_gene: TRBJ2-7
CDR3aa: CASSYSLWGTYEQYF

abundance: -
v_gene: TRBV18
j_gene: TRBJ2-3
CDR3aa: CASSHLSGSSTDTQYF

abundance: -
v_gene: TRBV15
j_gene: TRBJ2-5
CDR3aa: CATSGGTSGVQETQYF

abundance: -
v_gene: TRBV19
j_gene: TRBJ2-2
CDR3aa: CASRMAQGLTGELFF

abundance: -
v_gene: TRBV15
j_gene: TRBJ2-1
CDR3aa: CATSREASNEQFF

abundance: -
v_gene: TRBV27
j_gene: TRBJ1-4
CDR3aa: CASTRTGEGLGEKLFF

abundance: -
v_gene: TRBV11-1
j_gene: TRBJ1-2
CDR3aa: CASSPSGLGGYTF

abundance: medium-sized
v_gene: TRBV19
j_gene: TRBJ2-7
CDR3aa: CASSIVQSLSGGAYEQYF

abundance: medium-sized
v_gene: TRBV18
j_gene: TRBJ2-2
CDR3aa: CASSQRDITGELFF

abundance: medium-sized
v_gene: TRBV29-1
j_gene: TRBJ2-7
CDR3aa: CSVSLAGGSGEQYF

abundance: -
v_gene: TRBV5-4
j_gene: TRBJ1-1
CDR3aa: CASSKDSLVYTEAFF

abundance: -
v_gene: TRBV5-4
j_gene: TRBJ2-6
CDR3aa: CASSLYAGGDSGANVLTF

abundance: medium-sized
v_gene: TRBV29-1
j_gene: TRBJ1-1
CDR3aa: CSVENGLLNTEAFF

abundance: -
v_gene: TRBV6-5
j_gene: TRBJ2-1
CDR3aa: CARRTGRQREQFF

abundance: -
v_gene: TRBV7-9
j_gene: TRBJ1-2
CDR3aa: CASSLVAGNYGYTF

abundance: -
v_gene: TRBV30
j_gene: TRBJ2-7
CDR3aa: CAWSVIRGQSGNEQYF

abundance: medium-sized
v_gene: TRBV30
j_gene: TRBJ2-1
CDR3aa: CAWSARGEQFF

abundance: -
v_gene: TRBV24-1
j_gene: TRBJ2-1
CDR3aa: CATRGVSGARDNEQFF

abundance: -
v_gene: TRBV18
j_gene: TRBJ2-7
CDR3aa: CASSPSTGRSYEQYF

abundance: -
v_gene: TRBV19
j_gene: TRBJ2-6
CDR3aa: CASRATGVGANVLTF

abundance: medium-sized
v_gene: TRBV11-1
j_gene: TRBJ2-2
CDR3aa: CASSPLSVRGRITGELFF

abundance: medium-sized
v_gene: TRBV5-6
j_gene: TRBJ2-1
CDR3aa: CASSLEGYEQFF

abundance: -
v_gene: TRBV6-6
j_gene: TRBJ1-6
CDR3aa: CASSFPGQGRGSYNSPLHF

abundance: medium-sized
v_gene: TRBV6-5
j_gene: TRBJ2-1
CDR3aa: CASRLRGGRVDEQFF

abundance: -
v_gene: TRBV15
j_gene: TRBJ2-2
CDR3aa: CATSKVPMAGELFF

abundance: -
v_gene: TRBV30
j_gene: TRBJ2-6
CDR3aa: CAWTRLSGANVLTF

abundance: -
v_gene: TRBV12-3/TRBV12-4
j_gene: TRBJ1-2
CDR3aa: CASSPPGGGYGYTF

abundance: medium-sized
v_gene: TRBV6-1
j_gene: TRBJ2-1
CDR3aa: CAILARNGNEQFF

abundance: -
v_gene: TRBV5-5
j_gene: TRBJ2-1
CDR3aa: CASSLGLAGGPNEQFF

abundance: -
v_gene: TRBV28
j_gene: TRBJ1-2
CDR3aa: CASSTRQGGYTF

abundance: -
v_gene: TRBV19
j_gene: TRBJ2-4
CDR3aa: CASSIDPGGSDIAKNIQYF

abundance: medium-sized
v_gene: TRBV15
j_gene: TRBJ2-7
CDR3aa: CATSRDANYEQYF

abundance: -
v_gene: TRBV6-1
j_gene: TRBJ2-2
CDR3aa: CASRRDGDTGELFF

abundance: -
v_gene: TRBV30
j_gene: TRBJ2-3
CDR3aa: CAWSVAGTDTQYF

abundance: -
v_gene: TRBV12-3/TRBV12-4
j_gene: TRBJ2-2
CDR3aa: CASSFQQGLLNTGELFF